The clone carrying this T cell receptor (beta chain) was found a few times. The antigen is not known. This record comes from a study of T-cell reconstitution after alpha-beta-depleted transplantation in children. Broader study findings: Roughly two months post-transplant, alpha-beta T cells reportedly originated from several hundred graft clones that had expanded. Newly generated T cells supplied most T-cell counts and diversity one year post-transplant. Some patients' high day-60 TCRbeta diversity was attributed to recipient cells surviving conditioning.

The germline V gene has CDR1 SGHTA and CDR2 FQGNSA. The CDR3 loop spans 16 amino acids. V shed 1 base and J 6 bases; nucleotides not matched to a gene: 7. Unique molecular identifiers featured in how the TCRbeta library was prepared. MiXCR was run by TCRdb on the PCR reads, yielding one entry per CDR3 protein. The sample comprises 450,000 to 600,000 distinct CDR3 sequences, around 13% of which are singletons, and over 2% rests with the top ten. The V call is TRBV7-2, the J call TRBJ2-4; TRBD2 agrees at 9 bases. This receptor was obtained from a male patient aged 10-17 years who had a stem cell transplant for acute myeloid leukemia, so the T cells may come from the graft donor. The source material was PBMCs, mostly from graft donor cells, sampled 360 days after TCRalphabeta/CD19-depleted stem cell transplant. In nucleotides, the CDR3 is TGTGCCAGCAGCTTAGACGCGGGAGGGGCGGGAAACATTCAGTACTTC. Translated, it gives CASSLDAGGAGNIQYF. The whole variable domain, filled in from reference TRBV7-2 and TRBJ2-4, reads GAGVSQSPSNKVTEKGKDVELRCDPISGHTALYWYRQSLGQGLEFLIYFQGNSAPDKSGLPSDRFSAERTGGSVSTLTIQRTQQEDSAVYLCASSLDAGGAGNIQYFGAGTRLSVL.